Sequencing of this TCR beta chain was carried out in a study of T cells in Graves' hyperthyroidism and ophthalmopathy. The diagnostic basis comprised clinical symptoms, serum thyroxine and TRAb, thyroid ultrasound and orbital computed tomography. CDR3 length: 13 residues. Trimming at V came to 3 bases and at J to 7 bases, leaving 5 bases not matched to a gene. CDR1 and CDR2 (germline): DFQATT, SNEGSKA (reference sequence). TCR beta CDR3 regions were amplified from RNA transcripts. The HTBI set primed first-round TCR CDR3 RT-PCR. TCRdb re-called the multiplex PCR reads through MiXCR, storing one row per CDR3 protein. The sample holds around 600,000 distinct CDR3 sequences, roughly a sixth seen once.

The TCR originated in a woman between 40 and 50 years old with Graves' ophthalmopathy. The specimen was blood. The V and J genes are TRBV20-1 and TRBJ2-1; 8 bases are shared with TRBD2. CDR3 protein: CSASGGASNEQFF. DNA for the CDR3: TGCAGTGCTAGCGGGGGGGCTAGTAATGAGCAGTTCTTC.